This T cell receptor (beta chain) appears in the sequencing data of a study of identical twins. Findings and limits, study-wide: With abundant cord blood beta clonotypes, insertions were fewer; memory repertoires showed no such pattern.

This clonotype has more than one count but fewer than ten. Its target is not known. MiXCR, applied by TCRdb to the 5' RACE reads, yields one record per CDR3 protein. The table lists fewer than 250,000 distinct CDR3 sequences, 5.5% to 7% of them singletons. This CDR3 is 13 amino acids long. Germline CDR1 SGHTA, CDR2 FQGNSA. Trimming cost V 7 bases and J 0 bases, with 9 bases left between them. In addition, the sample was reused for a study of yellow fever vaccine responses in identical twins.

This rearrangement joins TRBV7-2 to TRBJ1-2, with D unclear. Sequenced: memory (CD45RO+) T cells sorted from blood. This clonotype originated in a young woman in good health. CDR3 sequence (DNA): TGTGCCAGCACCTCACAGACTAACTATGGCTACACCTTC. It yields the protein CASTSQTNYGYTF.